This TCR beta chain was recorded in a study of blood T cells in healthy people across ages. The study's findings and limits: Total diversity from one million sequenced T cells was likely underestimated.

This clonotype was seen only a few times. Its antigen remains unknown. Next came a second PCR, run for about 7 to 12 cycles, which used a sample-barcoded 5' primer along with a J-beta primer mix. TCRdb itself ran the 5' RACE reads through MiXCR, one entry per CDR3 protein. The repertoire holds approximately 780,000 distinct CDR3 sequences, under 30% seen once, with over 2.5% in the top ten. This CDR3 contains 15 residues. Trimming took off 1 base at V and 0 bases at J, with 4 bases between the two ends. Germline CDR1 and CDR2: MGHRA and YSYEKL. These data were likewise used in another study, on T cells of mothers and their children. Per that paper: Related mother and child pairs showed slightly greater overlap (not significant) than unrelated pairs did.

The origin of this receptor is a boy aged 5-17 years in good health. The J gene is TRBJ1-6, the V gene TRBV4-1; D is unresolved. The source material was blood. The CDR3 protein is CASSQVGSYNSPLHF. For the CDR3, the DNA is TGCGCCAGCAGCCAAGTGGGCTCCTATAATTCACCCCTCCACTTT.